These 27 T cell receptor beta chains came from one sample sequenced in a study of Ad26.COV2.S vaccination and SARS-CoV-2 variants. Described treatment: roughly 18 received Ad26.COV2.S at low or high dose, single or two shots; several received placebo; per-sample allocation not given. After the first vaccine or placebo injection, samples were drawn on day 63. Profiled with immunoSEQ multiplex PCR; TCRdb holds only in-frame clones, not every one. The sample records 350,000 to 400,000 clones, about nine tenths being singletons. The source material was peripheral blood, sampled in a trial of Ad26.COV2.S vaccine versus placebo. These receptor sequences come from a person aged 18 to 59 who received the Ad26.COV2.S COVID-19 vaccine or a placebo.

Concerning this clone itself: The identical CDR3 is also encoded by other nucleotide sequences in the sample. The V call is TRBV28, the J call TRBJ2-3; TRBD2 matches at 8 bases. Germline V CDR1 and CDR2: MDHEN, SYDVKM. With V trimmed by 2 bases and J by 1 base, 2 bases remained unmatched. The CDR3 sequence is 15 residues long. The CDR3 coding sequence is TGTGCCAGCAGTTTACCAGCGGGGGGCACAGATACGCAGTATTTT. This codes for CASSLPAGGTDTQYF.

The rearrangement links TRBV2 to TRBJ2-7, with 8 bases lining up with TRBD2. Germline V gives CDR1 SNHLY, CDR2 FYNNEI. Losses at the gene ends were 5 bases for V and 2 bases for J; bases not matched to a gene: 5. This CDR3 is 14 amino acids long. Here the CDR3 DNA reads TGTGCCAGCAGTCCTGCGGGAGGAGCCTACGAGCAGTACTTC. Amino acids: CASSPAGGAYEQYF.

The V call is TRBV11-2, the J call TRBJ2-6; either TRBD1 or TRBD2 may fit D (5 bases each). Germline lookup yields CDR1 SGHAT and CDR2 FQNNGV. CDR3 length: 18 amino acids. V shed 1 base and J shed 3 bases, with 16 bases lying between them. In DNA form, the CDR3 reads TGTGCCAGCAGCTTAGGGGACGGATCCTTGAATGGGGCCAACGTCCTGACTTTC. It specifies CASSLGDGSLNGANVLTF.

The chain joins TRBV19 to TRBJ2-6, with TRBD2 identical over 7 bases. The CDR3 is made up of 16 amino acids. After removal of 1 base from V and 3 bases from J, the junction contained 3 bases not matched to a gene. Germline assignment: CDR1 LNHDA and CDR2 SQIVND (reference sequence). Here the CDR3 reads CASSIVSGVGANVLTF. CDR3 in DNA: TGTGCCAGTAGTATAGTGAGCGGGGTTGGGGCCAACGTCCTGACTTTC.

This clone was recorded once. The chain has TRBV11-3 and TRBJ2-5; 7 bases fit TRBD1. CDR3 length: 16 residues. The ends lost 5 bases at V and 5 bases at J; junction bases unmatched: 14. Germline V gene lookup returns CDR1 SGHNT and CDR2 YENEEA. The CDR3 is CASSQGQKQEVETQYF. In DNA form, the CDR3 reads TGTGCCAGCAGCCAGGGACAGAAGCAAGAAGTCGAGACCCAGTACTTC.

The chain couples TRBV4-3 to TRBJ2-5; D ambiguous. The V gene's germline CDR1 is LGHNA and CDR2 YSLEER. The length of the CDR3 is 14 residues. V gave up 0 bases and J gave up 6 bases, with 11 bases separating them. The CDR3 spells CASSQDRTAKTQYF. Written as DNA, the CDR3 is TGCGCCAGCAGCCAAGACAGGACCGCGAAGACCCAGTACTTC.

The chain recombines TRBV11-3 with TRBJ2-1; no clear D. CDR3 length: 14 amino acids. Deletions cut 0 bases from V and 1 base from J, with 4 bases between. Per germline, CDR1 SGHNT and CDR2 YENEEA. In DNA, the CDR3 is TGTGCCAGCAGCTTAGAGCGGTCCTACAATGAGCAGTTCTTC. This translates into CASSLERSYNEQFF.

The chain recombines TRBV7-8 with TRBJ1-1; tentatively, D is TRBD1 (5 bases). The CDR3 spans 15 residues. V shed 0 bases and J shed 0 bases, with 8 bases lying between them. Germline V lookup: CDR1 SGHVS, CDR2 FQNEAQ. The CDR3 sequence: CASSLAGGVNTEAFF. CDR3 DNA: TGTGCCAGCAGCTTAGCGGGGGGGGTGAACACTGAAGCTTTCTTT.

The J gene is TRBJ2-5, the V gene TRBV6-6, with D unclear. Germline V gene sequence: CDR1 MNHNY, CDR2 SVGAGI (reference sequence). This CDR3 region has 13 residues. The ends were cut back, 11 bases at V and 0 bases at J, with 13 bases in the middle. The CDR3 nucleotides read TGTGCCGCCGAAGTCAGGTACCAAGAGACCCAGTACTTC. As protein: CAAEVRYQETQYF.

CDR3 nucleotide sequence: TGTGCCAGCAGTTACAGGTTCTACGAGCAGTACTTC. Translated, it gives CASSYRFYEQYF. The V gene is TRBV6-6, the J gene TRBJ2-7, with unresolved D. Between the trimmed V and J ends, which lost 2 bases and 3 bases, there was a span of 5 bases. The CDR3 loop spans 12 amino acids. Per germline, CDR1 MNHNY and CDR2 SVGAGI (reference sequence).

The chain joins TRBV6-5 to TRBJ2-5; perhaps D is TRBD1 or TRBD2 (5 bases each). Germline CDR1 reads MNHEY; CDR2 reads SVGAGI. V was shortened by 6 bases and J by 5 bases, with 13 bases between the two germline ends. The CDR3 has 13 amino acids. DNA for the CDR3: TGTGCCAGCAGCCTCGGGACGATCGAGACCCAGTACTTC. This gives the protein CASSLGTIETQYF.

This chain joins TRBV5-1 and TRBJ1-3; D remains ambiguous. V lost 0 bases and J lost 7, with 8 bases in between. The germline CDR1 and CDR2 sequences are SGHRS and YFSETQ. The CDR3 sequence is 13 residues long. DNA for the CDR3: TGCGCCAGCAGCTTGGGCCCCAAGAACACCATATATTTT. Translated, it gives CASSLGPKNTIYF. Full variable domain (remainder filled in from reference TRBV5-1 and TRBJ1-3): KAGVTQTPRYLIKTRGQQVTLSCSPISGHRSVSWYQQTPGQGLQFLFEYFSETQRNKGNFPGRFSGRQFSNSRSEMNVSTLELGDSALYLCASSLGPKNTIYFGEGSWLTVV.

J is TRBJ1-6 and V is TRBV5-4; D perhaps matches TRBD1 (5 bases). CDR1 SGHNT and CDR2 YYREEE come from the germline V gene (reference sequence). V shed 3 bases and J shed 7 bases, with 14 bases lying between them. The CDR3 runs 15 residues. In DNA form, the CDR3 reads TGTGCCAGCAGCTCCGCCCGAGGGGAAAATTCACCCCTCCACTTT. Translation gives CASSSARGENSPLHF.

The rearrangement joins TRBV11-3 to TRBJ1-1; D unclear. The germline V and J ends were trimmed by 3 bases and 0 bases, with 8 bases remaining between them. CDR3 length: 14 residues. In germline, CDR1 is SGHNT, CDR2 YENEEA. The CDR3 sequence is CASSFTDMNTEAFF. CDR3 nucleotides: TGTGCCAGCAGCTTCACAGACATGAACACTGAAGCTTTCTTT.

CDR3 sequence: CASSRLRDRGVKGYTF. The DNA for the CDR3 is TGTGCCAGCAGCCGACTCCGGGACAGGGGGGTAAAGGGCTACACCTTC. The rearrangement uses TRBV27 and TRBJ1-2, with 11 bases matching TRBD1. The V gene end was trimmed by 6 bases and the J gene end by 8 bases; junction bases not matched to a gene: 14. This CDR3 is built from 16 residues. The V gene's germline CDR1 is MNHEY and CDR2 SMNVEV (reference sequence).

V and J are TRBV18 and TRBJ1-2, with D maybe TRBD1 (6 bases). V gave up 3 bases and J gave up 8 bases, with 10 bases separating them. Germline CDR1 is KGHSH and CDR2 is LQKENI. The CDR3 spans 12 residues. CDR3 loop: CASSPDRFGYTF. For the CDR3, the DNA is TGTGCCAGCTCACCCGACAGGTTCGGCTACACCTTC.

For this clone: The same CDR3 is also encoded by other DNA sequences in this sample. This chain joins TRBV28 and TRBJ2-7, with 11 positions matching TRBD2. Germline CDR1 reads MDHEN; CDR2 reads SYDVKM. The CDR3 loop spans 15 amino acids. The V segment lost 6 bases and the J segment 4 bases; nucleotides outside the gene matches: 8. The CDR3 DNA sequence: TGTGCCAGCAGACCAGGGACTAGCGGCTCTTACGAGCAGTACTTC. Protein: CASRPGTSGSYEQYF. Supplemented by reference TRBV28 and TRBJ2-7, the full variable domain reads DVKVTQSSRYLVKRTGEKVFLECVQDMDHENMFWYRQDPGLGLRLIYFSYDVKMKEKGDIPEGYSVSREKKERFSLILESASTNQTSMYLCASRPGTSGSYEQYFGPGTRLTVT.

V usage is TRBV4-3 and J usage is TRBJ2-2; TRBD1 aligns across 7 bases. The CDR3 has 15 amino acids. Looked up from germline, CDR1 is LGHNA and CDR2 is YSLEER. After removal of 4 bases from V and 6 bases from J, the junction contained 8 bases not matched to a gene. The CDR3, as DNA: TGCGCCAGCAGCCCTAGCAGGGGGAGCGCCGGGGAGCTGTTTTTT. Its protein is CASSPSRGSAGELFF.

This sequence joins TRBV27 and TRBJ2-3; tentatively, D is TRBD1 (5 bases). The CDR3 is 15 residues long. CDR1 is MNHEY and CDR2 is SMNVEV in the germline V gene (reference sequence). Trimming pared 3 bases from V and 2 bases from J, leaving 12 bases between. The CDR3 sequence: CASSFLTASTDTQYF. In nucleotides, the CDR3 is TGTGCCAGCAGTTTCCTGACAGCCTCCACAGATACGCAGTATTTT.

The V and J genes are TRBV18 and TRBJ1-2; D call uncertain. Germline lookup yields CDR1 KGHSH and CDR2 LQKENI. The CDR3 is 13 amino acids. Deletions cut 3 bases from V and 4 bases from J, with 9 bases between. The DNA for the CDR3 is TGTGCCAGCTCACCCCCGAGTAGCTATGGCTACACCTTC. Translating it yields CASSPPSSYGYTF.

The chain is built from TRBV13 and TRBJ2-7, with D possibly being TRBD1 (5 bases). The germline V gene encodes CDR1 PRHDT and CDR2 FYEKMQ (reference sequence). The CDR3 loop spans 16 amino acids. Trimming took off 5 bases at V and 0 bases at J, with 17 bases between the two ends. CDR3 in DNA: TGTGCCAGCAGCGGAATGGGGCGGTACAGCTCCTACGAGCAGTACTTC. Its translation is CASSGMGRYSSYEQYF.

The V gene is TRBV29-1, the J gene TRBJ1-4; D ambiguous. V was cut by 6 bases and J by 0 bases, with 17 bases left in between. Germline CDR1 is SQVTM and CDR2 is ANQGSEA. The CDR3 is 16 residues long. The DNA for the CDR3 is TGCAGCGTCGCCTTTGGCGGTAGCGCAACTAATGAAAAACTGTTTTTT. Residues: CSVAFGGSATNEKLFF.

V gene TRBV7-9 combines with J gene TRBJ1-6; D unresolved. V was clipped by 5 bases and J by 11 bases, with 10 bases between them. CDR1 is SEHNR, CDR2 FQNEAQ, per germline (reference sequence). This CDR3 comprises 12 residues. Here the CDR3 reads CASSMPGAPLHF. The CDR3 DNA sequence: TGTGCCAGCAGCATGCCCGGCGCACCCCTCCACTTT.

This clone was picked up a small number of times. The chain has TRBV9 and TRBJ1-1; no firm D call. The CDR3 is 14 residues long. V lost 0 bases to trimming and J lost 2 bases, with 8 bases between them. Germline CDR1 SGDLS, CDR2 YYNGEE. This chain's CDR3 is CASSVDLLNTEAFF. The CDR3, as DNA: TGTGCCAGCAGCGTAGACTTGCTAAACACTGAAGCTTTCTTT.

The V call is TRBV2, the J call TRBJ2-5; D may correspond to TRBD1 or TRBD2 (5 bases each). The germline V and J ends were trimmed by 6 bases and 2 bases, with 13 bases remaining between them. CDR3 length: 14 amino acids. Germline V lookup: CDR1 SNHLY, CDR2 FYNNEI. The CDR3 is CASSPRGSQETQYF. The CDR3 coding sequence is TGTGCCAGCAGCCCCCGGGGCTCGCAAGAGACCCAGTACTTC.

The chain employs TRBV5-1 and TRBJ2-7; 8 bases map to TRBD1. V was clipped by 2 bases and J by 6 bases; unmatched bases: 16. The germline CDR1 and CDR2 sequences are SGHRS and YFSETQ. This CDR3 contains 17 residues. The CDR3 DNA reads as TGCGCCAGCAGCTTAGGTCCCGAGACAGGGGATTTGGGCGAGCAGTACTTC. Its translation: CASSLGPETGDLGEQYF.

The table lists this clone with a few counts. V usage is TRBV6-5 and J usage is TRBJ2-7, with TRBD2 matching 9 bases. CDR3 length equals 16 residues. V dropped 2 bases and J dropped 2; count of bases not matched to a gene: 7. Germline V lookup: CDR1 MNHEY, CDR2 SVGAGI. The CDR3 loop is CASSYVVSSGTYEQYF. In nucleotides, the CDR3 is TGTGCCAGCAGTTACGTAGTCTCTAGCGGGACCTACGAGCAGTACTTC.